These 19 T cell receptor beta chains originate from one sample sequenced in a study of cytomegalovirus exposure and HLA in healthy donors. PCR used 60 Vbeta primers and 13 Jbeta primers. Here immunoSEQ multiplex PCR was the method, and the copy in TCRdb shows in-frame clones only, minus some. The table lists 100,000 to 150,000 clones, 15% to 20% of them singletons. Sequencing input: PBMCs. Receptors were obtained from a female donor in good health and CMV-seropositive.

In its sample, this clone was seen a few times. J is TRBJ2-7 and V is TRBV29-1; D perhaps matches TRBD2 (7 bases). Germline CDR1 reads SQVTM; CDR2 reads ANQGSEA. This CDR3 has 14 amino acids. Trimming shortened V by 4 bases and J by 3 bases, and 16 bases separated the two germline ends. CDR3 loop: CSVGRGAGDYEQYF. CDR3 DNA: TGCAGCGTTGGACGGGGGGCAGGGGACTACGAGCAGTACTTC.

The CDR3 protein is CASSQEWTGWTEAFF. The CDR3, as DNA: TGCGCCAGCAGCCAAGAATGGACAGGGTGGACTGAAGCTTTCTTT. The chain uses TRBV4-3 and TRBJ1-1; TRBD1 agrees at 8 bases. This CDR3 comprises 15 residues. Germline CDR1 LGHNA, CDR2 YSLEER. Trimming at V came to 0 bases and at J to 5 bases, leaving 5 bases not matched to a gene.

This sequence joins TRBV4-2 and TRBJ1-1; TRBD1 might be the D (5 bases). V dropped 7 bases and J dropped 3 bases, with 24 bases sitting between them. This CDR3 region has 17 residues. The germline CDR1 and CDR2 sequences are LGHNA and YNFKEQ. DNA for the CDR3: TGTGCCAGCAAGTACCTTACGTGGACCCAGGGTGACACTGAAGCTTTCTTT. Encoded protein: CASKYLTWTQGDTEAFF.

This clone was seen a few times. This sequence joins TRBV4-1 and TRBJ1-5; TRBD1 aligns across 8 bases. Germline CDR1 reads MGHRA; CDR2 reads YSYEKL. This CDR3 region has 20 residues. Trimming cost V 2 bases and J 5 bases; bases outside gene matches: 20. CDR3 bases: TGCGCCAGCAGCCAATTTCCGGCAGGGGGCACAACTTTAAGGGATCAGCCCCAGCATTTT. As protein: CASSQFPAGGTTLRDQPQHF.

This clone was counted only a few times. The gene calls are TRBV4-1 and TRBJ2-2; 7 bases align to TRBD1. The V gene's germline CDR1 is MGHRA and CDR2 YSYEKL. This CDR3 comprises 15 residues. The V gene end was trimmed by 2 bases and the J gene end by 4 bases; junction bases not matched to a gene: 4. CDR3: CASSQTGAGTGELFF. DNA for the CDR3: TGCGCCAGCAGCCAAACAGGGGCGGGCACCGGGGAGCTGTTTTTT.

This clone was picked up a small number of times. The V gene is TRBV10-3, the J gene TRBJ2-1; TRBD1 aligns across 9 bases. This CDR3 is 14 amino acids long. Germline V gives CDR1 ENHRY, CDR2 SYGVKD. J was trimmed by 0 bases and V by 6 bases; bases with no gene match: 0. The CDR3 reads CAIRTGGSYNEQFF. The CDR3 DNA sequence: TGTGCCATCAGGACAGGGGGCTCCTACAATGAGCAGTTCTTC.

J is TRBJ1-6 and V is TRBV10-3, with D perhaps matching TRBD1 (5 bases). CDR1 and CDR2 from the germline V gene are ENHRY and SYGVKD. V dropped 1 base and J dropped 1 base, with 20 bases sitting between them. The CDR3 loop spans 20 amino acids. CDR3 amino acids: CAISELFGRERGSYNSPLHF. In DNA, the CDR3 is TGTGCCATCAGTGAGTTATTTGGCAGGGAACGTGGGTCCTATAATTCACCCCTCCACTTT.

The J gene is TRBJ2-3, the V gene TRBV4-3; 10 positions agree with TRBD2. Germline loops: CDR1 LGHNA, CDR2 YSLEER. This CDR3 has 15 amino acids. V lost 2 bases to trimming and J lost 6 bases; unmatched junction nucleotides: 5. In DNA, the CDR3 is TGCGCCAGCAGCCAATCTCCTAGCGGGAGTGATACGCAGTATTTT. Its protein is CASSQSPSGSDTQYF.

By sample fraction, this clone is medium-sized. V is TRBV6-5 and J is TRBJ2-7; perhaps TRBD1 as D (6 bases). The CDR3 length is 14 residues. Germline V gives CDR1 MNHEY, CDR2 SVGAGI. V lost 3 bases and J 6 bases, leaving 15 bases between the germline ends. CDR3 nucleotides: TGTGCCAGCAGTTATATGAGCACAGGGACCGAGCAGTACTTC. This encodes CASSYMSTGTEQYF.

CDR3 sequence: CASSQEHLEKLFF. The CDR3 DNA follows: TGTGCCAGCAGCCAAGAACACCTTGAAAAACTGTTTTTT. The chain couples TRBV4-2 to TRBJ1-4; D unresolved. Per germline, CDR1 LGHNA and CDR2 YNFKEQ. V lost 0 bases to trimming and J lost 7 bases, with 6 bases between them. The CDR3 is made up of 13 amino acids.

The CDR3 sequence: CASSPSPRFSNQPQHF. In nucleotides, the CDR3 is TGTGCCAGCAGCCCCAGCCCCAGGTTTAGCAATCAGCCCCAGCATTTT. This chain links TRBV9 with TRBJ1-5; D uncertain. The germline gives CDR1 SGDLS, CDR2 YYNGEE. The CDR3 runs 16 residues. Trimming shortened V by 4 bases and J by 0 bases, and 14 bases separated the two germline ends.

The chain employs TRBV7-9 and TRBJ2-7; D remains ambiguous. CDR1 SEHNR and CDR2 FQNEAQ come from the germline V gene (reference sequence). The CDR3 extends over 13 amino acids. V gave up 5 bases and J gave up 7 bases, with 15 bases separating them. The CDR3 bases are TGTGCCAGCAGCCCCCTTCTGTCGCGGGAGCAGTACTTC. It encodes CASSPLLSREQYF.

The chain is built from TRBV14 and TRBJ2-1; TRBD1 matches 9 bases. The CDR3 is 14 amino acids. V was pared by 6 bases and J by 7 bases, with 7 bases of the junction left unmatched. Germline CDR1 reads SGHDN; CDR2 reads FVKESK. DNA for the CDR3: TGTGCCAGCAGGGATGGGACAGGGTTAAATGAGCAGTTCTTC. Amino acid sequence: CASRDGTGLNEQFF.

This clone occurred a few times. DNA for the CDR3: TGCGCCAGCAGCTCTCAACCAACAGGGGCAGGGCAGCCCCAGCATTTT. It encodes CASSSQPTGAGQPQHF. The chain joins TRBV5-1 to TRBJ1-5, with 7 bases aligning to TRBD1. The ends lost 3 bases at V and 7 bases at J; junction bases unmatched: 13. CDR3 length: 16 amino acids. CDR1 is SGHRS, CDR2 YFSETQ, per germline. The entire variable domain, with the rest obtained from reference TRBV5-1 and TRBJ1-5, is as follows: KAGVTQTPRYLIKTRGQQVTLSCSPISGHRSVSWYQQTPGQGLQFLFEYFSETQRNKGNFPGRFSGRQFSNSRSEMNVSTLELGDSALYLCASSSQPTGAGQPQHFGDGTRLSIL.

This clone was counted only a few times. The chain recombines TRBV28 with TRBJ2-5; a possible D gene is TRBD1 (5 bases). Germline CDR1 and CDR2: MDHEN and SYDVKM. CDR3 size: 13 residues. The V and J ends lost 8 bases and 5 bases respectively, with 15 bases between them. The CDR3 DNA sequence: TGTGCCAGCGCCCCCCTTAGGGGTGAGACCCAGTACTTC. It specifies CASAPLRGETQYF.

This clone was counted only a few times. The CDR3 loop reads CASTQQWASNQPQHF. DNA of the CDR3: TGTGCCAGTACCCAGCAATGGGCTAGCAATCAGCCCCAGCATTTT. The J gene is TRBJ1-5, the V gene TRBV19; D ambiguous. CDR1 is LNHDA and CDR2 is SQIVND in the germline V gene (reference sequence). Trimming stripped 7 bases from V and 0 bases from J, with 13 bases between. CDR3 length: 15 residues.

Here the CDR3 reads CASSENGGADTQYF. DNA of the CDR3: TGTGCCAGCAGTGAGAACGGTGGTGCAGATACGCAGTATTTT. The chain uses TRBV2 and TRBJ2-3; no clear D. This CDR3 has 14 residues. Germline V gene sequence: CDR1 SNHLY, CDR2 FYNNEI. V shed 3 bases and J shed 4 bases, with 11 bases lying between them.

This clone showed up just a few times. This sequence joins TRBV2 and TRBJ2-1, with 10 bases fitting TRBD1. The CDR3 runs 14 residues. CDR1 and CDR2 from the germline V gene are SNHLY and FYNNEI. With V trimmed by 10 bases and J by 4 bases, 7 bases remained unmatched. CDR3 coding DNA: TGTGCCACATACCGGGACAGGGGATACAATGAGCAGTTCTTC. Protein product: CATYRDRGYNEQFF.

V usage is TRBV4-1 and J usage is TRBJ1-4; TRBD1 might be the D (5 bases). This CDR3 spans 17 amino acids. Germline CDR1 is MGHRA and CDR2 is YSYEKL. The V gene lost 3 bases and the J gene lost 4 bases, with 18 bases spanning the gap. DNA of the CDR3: TGCGCCAGCAGCCACACAGGACAACTCCAAAGTAATGAAAAACTGTTTTTT. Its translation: CASSHTGQLQSNEKLFF.